This TCR beta chain emerged from a study of T cell responses to AZD1222 COVID-19 vaccine. The study, taken as a whole, reports: Donors were largely white British and mainly female; clonal diversity was possibly underestimated. Only five to seven individuals given AZD1222 were seropositive at baseline.

The CDR3 has 16 amino acids. Germline V gene lookup returns CDR1 KGHSH and CDR2 LQKENI. Trimming left V 5 bases short and J 0 bases short, with 16 bases between. In the case of this clone: Its antigen is currently unknown.

Clones were sequenced by immunoSEQ multiplex PCR, and TCRdb holds only the in-frame ones, with some missing. The table includes some 96,000 clones, more than 70% detected once. The gene calls are TRBV18 and TRBJ1-1; D is uncertain. This sample comprised peripheral blood, obtained on day 0 of MenACWY control vaccination. The receptor comes from an adult in good health. CDR3 nucleotide sequence: TGTGCCAGCTCAAAACTAGCCGCAGACATGAACACTGAAGCTTTCTTT. Translating gives CASSKLAADMNTEAFF.